This TCR beta chain stems from a study of blood T cell repertoires in COVID-19. Overall study context: PBMCs, B-cell-depleted T cells, or T cells provided the cDNA or gDNA that made up the material.

Germline lookup yields CDR1 LNHDA and CDR2 SQIVND (reference sequence). The CDR3 has 13 amino acids. Trimming stripped 0 bases from V and 10 bases from J, with 10 bases between. Per the original methods: Reference gene primer amplification yielded estimated nucleated cell counts. Assay: immunoSEQ multiplex PCR; the TCRdb copy retains only in-frame clones and omits some. V, J and clone size are taken as reported in that table, and D and trimming were inferred from the DNA itself. The sample has 40,000 to 50,000 clones; roughly nine tenths are singletons. Sequencing used peripheral blood. The V and J genes are TRBV19 and TRBJ1-5; D is unresolved. The TCR comes from a human donor in a cohort sampled during active COVID-19. CDR3 nucleotide sequence: TGTGCCAGTAGTATAGACACGGCTAGACCCCAGCATTTT. This gives the protein CASSIDTARPQHF.